The 12 T cell receptor beta chains presented below share a single source sample, sequenced in a study of graft-versus-host responses after intestinal transplantation (dated by TCRdb to 2020 to 2022). This specimen's time point label, interpreted: cells obtained before transplantation from donor or recipient. Which antigens these TCRs recognize remains unknown. Library preparation was by the immunoSEQ multiplex PCR assay. The table was pulled from immuneACCESS by TCRdb, which kept in-frame rearrangements only. Such tables lose some clones; where checked, under half of the loss comes from unresolved V genes, and the rest has no known cause. For this sample there are over 100,000 clones; 90% to 95% appear just once. Roughly 1% of the sample lies in the top ten. The sequencing here drew on unstimulated CD8+ T cells sorted from spleen or lymph node cells, taken before transplant. The receptors here all came from a human donor who was the organ donor for an intestinal transplant.

This clone was counted a single time. Written as DNA, the CDR3 is TGTGCCTGGAGGGACGGGACTCCCTACAATGAGCAGTTCTTC. Its protein product is CAWRDGTPYNEQFF. V usage is TRBV30 and J usage is TRBJ2-1; TRBD2 might be the D (6 bases). The CDR3 has 14 residues. The V gene lost 3 bases and the J gene lost 2 bases, with 11 bases spanning the gap. The germline gives CDR1 GTSNPN, CDR2 SVGIG (reference sequence).

V is TRBV19 and J is TRBJ1-1; D is unclear. The ends were cut back, 3 bases at V and 4 bases at J, with 12 bases in the middle. CDR3 length: 14 amino acids. Germline V gene lookup returns CDR1 LNHDA and CDR2 SQIVND (reference sequence). The CDR3 nucleotides are TGTGCCAGTAGTATTACCGGGTGGGTCACTGAAGCTTTCTTT. Protein sequence: CASSITGWVTEAFF.

The chain employs TRBV13 and TRBJ2-5; D ambiguous. The V gene's germline CDR1 is PRHDT and CDR2 FYEKMQ (reference sequence). There are 14 residues in the CDR3. The ends were cut back, 2 bases at V and 5 bases at J, with 12 bases in the middle. In nucleotides, the CDR3 is TGTGCCAGCAGCTTACGGACCCGGTCGGAGACCCAGTACTTC. Its translation: CASSLRTRSETQYF.

This clone was detected only once. The chain carries TRBV5-1 and TRBJ1-2; no clear D. The CDR3 spans 14 residues. Germline CDR1 reads SGHRS; CDR2 reads YFSETQ. Trimming cost V 1 base and J 8 bases, with 15 bases left between them. The CDR3 here is CASSLWGPKEGYTF. CDR3 in DNA: TGCGCCAGCAGCTTGTGGGGTCCCAAGGAGGGCTACACCTTC.

The chain couples TRBV5-4 to TRBJ1-2; 7 bases agree with TRBD1. Trimming at V came to 0 bases and at J to 9 bases, leaving 8 bases not matched to a gene. The germline gives CDR1 SGHNT, CDR2 YYREEE (reference sequence). The CDR3 length is 14 residues. The CDR3: CASSLETGRASYTF. The CDR3 nucleotides are TGTGCCAGCAGCTTGGAGACAGGGAGGGCAAGCTACACCTTC.

The chain joins TRBV29-1 to TRBJ2-5; TRBD2 matches at 7 bases. The J call is in doubt because the DNA end fits TRBJ2-7 better. Germline CDR1 reads SQVTM; CDR2 reads ANQGSEA. The CDR3 consists of 14 residues. CDR3: CSTSSGYGSYEQYF. DNA for the CDR3: TGCAGCACTAGTAGCGGGTATGGATCCTACGAGCAGTACTTC.

The CDR3 here is CASSVVGVGGVGGYTF. The CDR3 bases are TGTGCCAGCAGCGTAGTAGGCGTTGGGGGGGTCGGTGGCTACACCTTC. V usage is TRBV9 and J usage is TRBJ1-2, with D possibly matching TRBD1 (5 bases). Germline CDR1 SGDLS, CDR2 YYNGEE. Between the trimmed V and J ends, which lost 0 bases and 7 bases, there was a span of 19 bases. This CDR3 has 16 residues.

The rearrangement joins TRBV28 to TRBJ2-3, with D possibly matching TRBD2 (5 bases). The CDR3 has 13 residues. Germline V CDR1 and CDR2: MDHEN, SYDVKM. Trimming cost V 6 bases and J 6 bases, with 13 bases left between them. CDR3 nucleotide sequence: TGTGCCAGCAGCCCTTCTGGGGAGGATACGCAGTATTTT. It is translated as CASSPSGEDTQYF.

The chain couples TRBV19 to TRBJ1-3; unclear D gene. The CDR3 is made up of 14 amino acids. The V gene lost 5 bases and the J gene lost 0 bases, with 8 bases spanning the gap. Germline CDR1 is LNHDA and CDR2 is SQIVND (reference sequence). The CDR3 here is CASSQNPSGNTIYF. The DNA for the CDR3 is TGTGCCAGTAGTCAAAATCCCTCTGGAAACACCATATATTTT.

This sequence joins TRBV27 and TRBJ2-5, with TRBD1 matching 7 bases. Trimming took 5 bases from V and 6 from J; bases not matched to a gene: 9. Germline V gene lookup returns CDR1 MNHEY and CDR2 SMNVEV (reference sequence). The CDR3 has 14 amino acids. DNA of the CDR3: TGTGCCAGCAGTCACGGGACAGCTGGAAAGACCCAGTACTTC. It is translated as CASSHGTAGKTQYF.

A single count supports this clone. The chain couples TRBV19 to TRBJ2-5, with TRBD1 matching 7 bases. The CDR3 sequence is 14 residues long. V shed 1 base, J shed 5 bases, and the junction held 4 bases outside the gene matches. The germline V gene encodes CDR1 LNHDA and CDR2 SQIVND (reference sequence). CDR3 sequence: CASSIGPGQETQYF. In nucleotides, the CDR3 is TGTGCCAGTAGTATAGGGCCGGGACAGGAGACCCAGTACTTC.

Comment on this clone: This sample includes further DNA sequences coding for the same CDR3. CDR3: CASSAGGEKLFF. DNA of the CDR3: TGTGCCAGCAGCGCGGGAGGGGAAAAACTGTTTTTT. The rearrangement uses TRBV6-1 and TRBJ1-4; D uncertain. V was shortened by 6 bases and J by 8 bases, with 10 bases between the two germline ends. Germline V gives CDR1 MNHNS, CDR2 SASEGT. The CDR3 consists of 12 residues.